This TCR beta chain emerged from a study of long-term antiretroviral therapy in people with HIV. The V gene lost 4 bases and the J gene lost 4 bases, with 16 bases spanning the gap. Germline V gene lookup returns CDR1 SGHVS and CDR2 FNYEAQ. CDR3 size: 15 residues. Sequencing relied on immunoSEQ assay v3.0, run at survey level. Some clones are missing from TCRdb's copy, which holds only in-frame ones; the method was immunoSEQ multiplex PCR. The repertoire holds 44,000 or so clones, with 90% to 95% as singletons. This sequence originates from a woman aged 50 to 60 with HIV. The chain couples TRBV7-6 to TRBJ1-2; the D gene is possibly TRBD1 (5 bases). Sequenced here: unsorted PBMCs, sampled 3.7 years after starting antiretroviral therapy. Written as DNA, the CDR3 is TGTGCCAGCAGCTCCGGACGGGGAACAGGCTATGGCTACACCTTC. Encoded protein: CASSSGRGTGYGYTF.